Listed here is a single T cell receptor beta chain. This clone's antigen is unknown. No per-base quality is available; no much larger clone lies one base away. The receptor library was made with PCR. The reads were generated on an Illumina HiSeq 2500. Molecular barcoding was employed in the preparation of TCR libraries, with unique molecular identifiers being used to normalize TCRbeta repertoire quantification. TCRdb took the public reads, trimmed them with fastp at Q25, ran MiXCR for clone calling and kept in-frame beta chains. Duplicate CDR3 protein sequences are folded into a single record with the most common DNA and genes. Present in this sample are fewer than 500,000 distinct CDR3 sequences, around 46% of which were seen just once. The top ten clones comprise 25% to 30% of the sample. Trimming accounts for 0 bases at V and 4 bases at J, while the number of junction bases matched to no gene is 8. From the germline V gene, CDR1 is SGHTA and CDR2 is FQGNSA. The CDR3 contains 16 residues, cysteine and phenylalanine counted. Left in the record is the CDR3 DNA by itself, 48 bases read in frame from the first base.

This sample is part of a study of T-cell reconstitution after alpha-beta-depleted transplantation in children (TCRdb year 2016). Broadly, across the study: T-cell immune reconstitution after TCRalphabeta/CD19-depleted allogeneic hematopoietic cell transplantation in children was quantitatively tracked in the study by means of TCR repertoire profiling. What the work shows at the level of the full study, not this receptor alone: In some patients, high TCRbeta diversity at day 60 was attributed to recipient T cells and intrathymic progenitors that had survived conditioning. Over subsequent months, a decline in hyperexpanded clone frequencies was noted, and after one year, T-cell counts and TCRbeta diversity were mostly ascribed to newly produced T cells. About two months after transplant, the apparently early recovery of alphabetaT-cell counts reportedly depended on just several hundred clones that had expanded rapidly and came from non-depleted graft cells.

The sample's treatment or condition label is to be understood as: allogeneic hematopoietic cell transplantation with graft depleted of TCRalphabeta T cells and CD19 B cells. Transplant recipients were children who received TCRalphabeta/CD19-depleted allogeneic hematopoietic cell grafts. The chain joins TRBV7-2 to TRBJ2-5; TRBD2 matches 7 bases in the middle. This specimen was PBMCs, taken before TCRalphabeta/CD19-depleted stem cell transplant. The receptor was derived from a girl between 2 and 10 years old with aplastic anemia, due to receive a stem cell transplant. The CDR3 is CASSLASGSGRETQYF. The nucleotides are TGTGCCAGCAGCTTAGCGAGTGGTAGCGGGCGAGAGACCCAGTACTTC.